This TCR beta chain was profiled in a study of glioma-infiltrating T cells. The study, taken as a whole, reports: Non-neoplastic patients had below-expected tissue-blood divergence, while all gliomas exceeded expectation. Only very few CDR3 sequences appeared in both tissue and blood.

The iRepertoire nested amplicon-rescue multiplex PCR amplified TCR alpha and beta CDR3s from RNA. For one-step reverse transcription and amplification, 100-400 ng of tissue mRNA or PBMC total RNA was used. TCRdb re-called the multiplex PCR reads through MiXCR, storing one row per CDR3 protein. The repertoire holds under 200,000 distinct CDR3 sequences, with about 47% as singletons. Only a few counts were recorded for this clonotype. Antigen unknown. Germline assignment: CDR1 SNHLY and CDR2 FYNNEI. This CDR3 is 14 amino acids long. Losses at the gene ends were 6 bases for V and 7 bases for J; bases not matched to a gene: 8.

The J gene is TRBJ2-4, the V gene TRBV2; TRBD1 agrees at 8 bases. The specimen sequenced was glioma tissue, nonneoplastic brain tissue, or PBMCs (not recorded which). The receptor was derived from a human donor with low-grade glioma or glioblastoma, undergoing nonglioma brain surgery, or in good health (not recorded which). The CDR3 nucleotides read TGTGCCAGCAGCAGAGGACAGGGAATCAACATTCAGTACTTC. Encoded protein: CASSRGQGINIQYF.